The next 14 T cell receptor beta chains were all read from a single sample in a study of cytomegalovirus exposure and HLA in healthy donors. The repertoire was sequenced with immunoSEQ multiplex PCR; TCRdb's copy has only in-frame clones and lacks some. The sample carries roughly 71,000 clones, roughly 92% recorded once. Sequencing used PBMCs. The receptor set was obtained from a woman aged 18-29 years in good health and CMV-seronegative.

The V gene is TRBV19, the J gene TRBJ1-5; the match to TRBD1 covers 7 bases. The germline V gene encodes CDR1 LNHDA and CDR2 SQIVND (reference sequence). V lost 3 bases, J lost 7 bases, and 3 bases stayed unmatched. The CDR3 totals 13 residues. The CDR3 loop reads CASSMTGSQPQHF. CDR3 in DNA: TGTGCCAGTAGTATGACAGGGAGCCAGCCCCAGCATTTT.

This clone came up a few times. The rearrangement joins TRBV30 to TRBJ2-1; D possibly corresponds to TRBD1 (6 bases). This CDR3 comprises 13 residues. Germline assignment: CDR1 GTSNPN and CDR2 SVGIG (reference sequence). V lost 0 bases, J lost 3 bases, and 6 bases lay in between. The CDR3 sequence is CAWSVGGYNEQFF. CDR3 coding DNA: TGTGCCTGGAGTGTAGGGGGCTACAATGAGCAGTTCTTC.

The genes are TRBV7-2 and TRBJ1-1; the match to TRBD1 covers 7 bases. Germline assignment: CDR1 SGHTA and CDR2 FQGNSA. The junction had 6 bases not matched to a gene; V was cut back by 6 bases and J by 2 bases. CDR3 length equals 14 residues. CDR3 in amino acids: CASRPGQLNTEAFF. The CDR3 region has the DNA TGTGCCAGCAGACCGGGACAGTTAAACACTGAAGCTTTCTTT.

This sequence joins TRBV15 and TRBJ2-5; TRBD2 matches at 10 bases. Germline V gives CDR1 LNHNV, CDR2 YYDKDF (reference sequence). Trimming removed 0 bases from V and 4 bases from J; junction bases left unmatched: 2. This CDR3 is 15 amino acids long. CDR3 sequence: CATSRESGGAETQYF. The CDR3 DNA sequence: TGTGCCACCAGCAGAGAGAGCGGGGGGGCAGAGACCCAGTACTTC.

The chain links TRBV30 to TRBJ2-1; D remains ambiguous. Trimming cost V 4 bases and J 7 bases, with 8 bases left between them. The length of the CDR3 is 11 residues. Germline-derived CDR1 and CDR2 are GTSNPN and SVGIG (reference sequence). This chain's CDR3 is CAWMMENEQFF. The CDR3 coding sequence is TGTGCCTGGATGATGGAGAATGAGCAGTTCTTC.

The CDR3, as DNA: TGTGCCAGCAGCTTGGGGGTCGAAGGAGTCGCCGGGGAGCTGTTTTTT. This translates into CASSLGVEGVAGELFF. The chain recombines TRBV5-6 with TRBJ2-2, with no clear D. The CDR3 spans 16 residues. Germline-derived CDR1 and CDR2 are SGHDT and YYEEEE. V lost 0 bases and J lost 6, with 15 bases in between. Full variable domain (rest looked up from reference TRBV5-6 and TRBJ2-2): DAGVTQSPTHLIKTRGQQVTLRCSPKSGHDTVSWYQQALGQGPQFIFQYYEEEERQRGNFPDRFSGHQFPNYSSELNVNALLLGDSALYLCASSLGVEGVAGELFFGEGSRLTVL.

This clone was found once. The V call is TRBV7-2, the J call TRBJ2-7; a possible D gene is TRBD1 (6 bases). Deletions cut 1 base from V and 4 bases from J, with 8 bases between. There are 13 residues in the CDR3. CDR1 is SGHTA, CDR2 FQGNSA, per germline. The CDR3 sequence: CASSLDTGYEQYF. As DNA, the CDR3 is TGTGCCAGCAGCTTAGATACAGGGTACGAGCAGTACTTC.

The rearrangement links TRBV30 to TRBJ1-2; the D gene is possibly TRBD1 (5 bases). CDR3 length equals 14 residues. V was shortened by 5 bases and J by 0 bases, with 13 bases between the two germline ends. Germline assignment: CDR1 GTSNPN and CDR2 SVGIG (reference sequence). CDR3 amino acids: CAWWGVEANYGYTF. The CDR3 coding sequence is TGTGCCTGGTGGGGGGTGGAAGCTAACTATGGCTACACCTTC.

V gene TRBV5-6 combines with J gene TRBJ1-6, with D perhaps matching TRBD1 (6 bases). Trimming stripped 1 base from V and 4 bases from J, with 9 bases between. Looked up from germline, CDR1 is SGHDT and CDR2 is YYEEEE. The CDR3 loop spans 15 amino acids. The CDR3 loop is CASSLLTGYNSPLHF. The CDR3 bases are TGTGCCAGCAGCTTGCTGACAGGTTATAATTCACCCCTCCACTTT.

The chain joins TRBV7-2 to TRBJ2-1; 8 bases line up with TRBD2. CDR1 is SGHTA, CDR2 FQGNSA, per germline. V lost 5 bases to trimming and J lost 5 bases; unmatched junction nucleotides: 8. The CDR3 sequence is 15 residues long. As DNA, the CDR3 is TGTGCCAGCAGCCTATGGGGCGGGGGGAACAATGAGCAGTTCTTC. It codes for CASSLWGGGNNEQFF.

V and J are TRBV7-9 and TRBJ2-7, with D maybe TRBD2 (6 bases). Germline V CDR1 and CDR2: SEHNR, FQNEAQ (reference sequence). With 4 bases removed from V and 2 bases from J, the gap between germline ends came to 18 bases. This CDR3 spans 16 amino acids. The DNA for the CDR3 is TGTGCCAGCAGCTCACGCTCGGAGGGCGACCCCTACGAGCAGTACTTC. It translates to CASSSRSEGDPYEQYF.

The chain combines TRBV7-2 with TRBJ1-6; TRBD1 matches 7 bases. The V segment lost 3 bases and the J segment 9 bases; nucleotides outside the gene matches: 5. CDR3 length equals 14 residues. Germline V gene data show CDR1 as SGHTA and CDR2 as FQGNSA. CDR3: CASSFGQGVSPLHF. The DNA for the CDR3 is TGTGCCAGCAGCTTTGGGCAGGGGGTTTCACCCCTCCACTTT.

The chain employs TRBV4-3 and TRBJ2-1; 7 nucleotides agree with TRBD2. CDR3 size: 16 residues. V trimming: 1 base; J trimming: 2 bases; junction bases outside the gene matches: 5. From germline, CDR1 is LGHNA and CDR2 YSLEER. CDR3 in amino acids: CASSQARGLAYNEQFF. In DNA form, the CDR3 reads TGCGCCAGCAGCCAAGCTAGAGGACTAGCCTACAATGAGCAGTTCTTC.

This rearrangement joins TRBV30 to TRBJ1-5; D might be TRBD1 (6 bases). CDR1 and CDR2 (germline): GTSNPN, SVGIG (reference sequence). The CDR3 runs to 15 residues. The germline V and J ends were trimmed by 0 bases and 2 bases, with 11 bases remaining between them. The CDR3 sequence is CAWSVLDSGNQPQHF. The CDR3 nucleotides read TGTGCCTGGAGTGTACTGGACAGCGGCAATCAGCCCCAGCATTTT.